Below, 26 T cell receptor beta chains from the same sample are listed, as sequenced in a study of siplizumab effects on memory and regulatory T cells. TCRdb's copy holds only in-frame clones and misses some; the assay was immunoSEQ multiplex PCR. This sample has around 86,000 clones, with 90% to 95% found just once. Sequencing was carried out using non-Treg CD4+ T cells sorted from blood. These receptors all stem from a human donor in good health.

The chain combines TRBV19 with TRBJ2-7; 8 bases line up with TRBD1. The CDR3 covers 14 residues. Germline V gives CDR1 LNHDA, CDR2 SQIVND (reference sequence). The V gene end was trimmed by 4 bases and the J gene end by 2 bases; junction bases not matched to a gene: 4. CDR3 nucleotides: TGTGCCAGTAGTACTGGACAGGGAGCCTACGAGCAGTACTTC. This gives the protein CASSTGQGAYEQYF. The full variable domain, with the rest looked up from reference TRBV19 and TRBJ2-7, is DGGITQSPKYLFRKEGQNVTLSCEQNLNHDAMYWYRQDPGQGLRLIYYSQIVNDFQKGDIAEGYSVSREKKESFPLTVTSAQKNPTAFYLCASSTGQGAYEQYFGPGTRLTVT.

This clone was seen only once. The chain joins TRBV4-1 to TRBJ1-5; D remains unclear. The CDR3 has 19 residues. V was pared by 3 bases and J by 0 bases, with 21 bases between. Germline V CDR1 and CDR2: MGHRA, YSYEKL. CDR3: CASSHTPGQPRSSNQPQHF. The CDR3 DNA reads TGCGCCAGCAGCCATACGCCGGGCCAACCAAGGTCTAGCAATCAGCCCCAGCATTTT.

V is TRBV5-4 and J is TRBJ1-4; a possible D gene is TRBD1 (5 bases). V lost 7 bases and J 5 bases, leaving 9 bases between the germline ends. The CDR3 totals 12 residues. Germline V gene sequence: CDR1 SGHNT, CDR2 YYREEE (reference sequence). CDR3 region: CASGGGNEKLFF. In DNA, the CDR3 is TGTGCCAGCGGGGGGGGGAATGAAAAACTGTTTTTT.

This sequence joins TRBV7-9 and TRBJ1-1; 11 bases line up with TRBD1. The junction had 9 bases not matched to a gene; V was cut back by 5 bases and J by 7 bases. CDR3 size: 15 residues. Germline V gene data show CDR1 as SEHNR and CDR2 as FQNEAQ (reference sequence). The DNA for the CDR3 is TGTGCCAGCAGCCCCCGGGACAGGGGGTTGAATGAAGCTTTCTTT. Amino acids: CASSPRDRGLNEAFF.

V is TRBV5-6 and J is TRBJ2-7, with D unclear. The V gene lost 2 bases and the J gene lost 2 bases, with 8 bases spanning the gap. Germline V gene data show CDR1 as SGHDT and CDR2 as YYEEEE. The CDR3 spans 13 residues. The CDR3 loop reads CASSLGSPYEQYF. The CDR3, as DNA: TGTGCCAGCAGCTTAGGCAGCCCCTACGAGCAGTACTTC.

The chain is built from TRBV13 and TRBJ1-3; D is undetermined. This CDR3 is 15 amino acids long. Between the trimmed V and J ends, which lost 0 bases and 4 bases, there was a span of 10 bases. The V gene's germline CDR1 is PRHDT and CDR2 FYEKMQ (reference sequence). In nucleotides, the CDR3 is TGTGCCAGCAGCTTAGGGGTGGGCATAGGAAACACCATATATTTT. This translates into CASSLGVGIGNTIYF.

The table lists this clone with a count of one. The rearrangement joins TRBV30 to TRBJ2-5; 11 bases map to TRBD1. Germline loops: CDR1 GTSNPN, CDR2 SVGIG (reference sequence). The V gene end was trimmed by 3 bases and the J gene end by 5 bases; junction bases not matched to a gene: 17. The CDR3 loop spans 18 amino acids. This CDR3 is CAWRRLIRTGGAWETQYF. In DNA, the CDR3 is TGTGCCTGGAGGCGTCTGATTAGGACAGGGGGCGCGTGGGAGACCCAGTACTTC.

The rearrangement links TRBV5-5 to TRBJ2-3, with TRBD2 as a possible D gene (5 bases). The CDR3 is 17 residues long. Germline V gives CDR1 SGHKS, CDR2 YYEKEE (reference sequence). Trimming cost V 0 bases and J 4 bases, with 18 bases left between them. The CDR3 region is CASSLARGEGSADTQYF. The CDR3, as DNA: TGTGCCAGCAGCTTGGCCCGGGGAGAGGGTAGCGCAGATACGCAGTATTTT.

The chain recombines TRBV5-1 with TRBJ2-1, with 10 bases lining up with TRBD1. Trimming removed 5 bases from V and 3 bases from J; junction bases left unmatched: 5. The V gene's germline CDR1 is SGHRS and CDR2 YFSETQ. The CDR3 has 15 residues. The CDR3 here is CASRAGTGVYNEQFF. In DNA, the CDR3 is TGCGCCAGCAGGGCCGGGACAGGGGTCTACAATGAGCAGTTCTTC.

The rearrangement joins TRBV7-9 to TRBJ1-4, with unresolved D. Looked up from germline, CDR1 is SEHNR and CDR2 is FQNEAQ (reference sequence). The length of the CDR3 is 15 residues. Trimming stripped 3 bases from V and 2 bases from J, with 10 bases between. As DNA, the CDR3 is TGTGCCAGCAGCTTGGGGATTGGGACTAATGAAAAACTGTTTTTT. Its translation: CASSLGIGTNEKLFF.

The chain recombines TRBV9 with TRBJ2-7; perhaps TRBD2 as D (5 bases). The germline V gene encodes CDR1 SGDLS and CDR2 YYNGEE. CDR3 length: 15 amino acids. The V gene lost 2 bases and the J gene lost 2 bases, with 14 bases spanning the gap. The CDR3 bases are TGTGCCAGCAGCGTCAACCCGGGGTCCCCCTACGAGCAGTACTTC. Translation gives CASSVNPGSPYEQYF.

This rearrangement joins TRBV29-1 to TRBJ2-7; D call uncertain. The V gene's germline CDR1 is SQVTM and CDR2 ANQGSEA. V was clipped by 4 bases and J by 3 bases, with 7 bases between them. This CDR3 is built from 11 residues. The CDR3 nucleotides read TGCAGCGTTGTAGGTATCTACGAGCAGTACTTC. Amino acids: CSVVGIYEQYF.

This chain joins TRBV9 and TRBJ2-3; 7 bases are a match to TRBD2. The CDR3 has 17 residues. Trimming at V came to 3 bases and at J to 4 bases, leaving 14 bases not matched to a gene. The germline V gene encodes CDR1 SGDLS and CDR2 YYNGEE. This CDR3 is CASSETRLALSADTQYF. For the CDR3, the DNA is TGTGCCAGCAGCGAAACAAGACTAGCCCTTTCCGCAGATACGCAGTATTTT.

The chain joins TRBV7-2 to TRBJ1-2; TRBD1 matches at 9 bases. J lost 8 bases, V lost 2 bases, and 6 bases had no gene match. Germline CDR1 and CDR2: SGHTA and FQGNSA. The CDR3 loop spans 14 amino acids. CDR3 bases: TGTGCCAGCAGCTTAAAGCGACAGGGGGTAGGCTACACCTTC. This codes for CASSLKRQGVGYTF. The variable domain in full, with the rest retrieved from reference TRBV7-2 and TRBJ1-2, is GAGVSQSPSNKVTEKGKDVELRCDPISGHTALYWYRQSLGQGLEFLIYFQGNSAPDKSGLPSDRFSAERTGGSVSTLTIQRTQQEDSAVYLCASSLKRQGVGYTFGSGTRLTVV.

The CDR3 bases are TGTGCCAGTAGTACAAGACTAGCGGGGGTCCACGAGCAGTACTTC. It translates to CASSTRLAGVHEQYF. The chain employs TRBV19 and TRBJ2-7, with TRBD2 matching over 12 bases. The V gene's germline CDR1 is LNHDA and CDR2 SQIVND (reference sequence). Trimming at V came to 4 bases and at J to 5 bases, leaving 6 bases not matched to a gene. The CDR3 has 15 residues.

The chain joins TRBV5-4 to TRBJ2-5, with 12 bases matching TRBD2. V trimming: 4 bases; J trimming: 6 bases; junction bases outside the gene matches: 10. Germline loops: CDR1 SGHNT, CDR2 YYREEE (reference sequence). CDR3 size: 16 residues. The CDR3 sequence is CASSPGGTSGQKTQYF. The CDR3 DNA reads TGTGCCAGCAGCCCGGGCGGGACTAGCGGGCAAAAGACCCAGTACTTC.

The gene calls are TRBV7-9 and TRBJ2-3; unclear D gene. The CDR3 covers 15 residues. Germline CDR1 and CDR2: SEHNR and FQNEAQ (reference sequence). V was cut by 4 bases and J by 1 base, with 12 bases left in between. The CDR3 region is CASSSPTSGTDTQYF. In DNA form, the CDR3 reads TGTGCCAGCAGCTCCCCCACTTCGGGCACAGATACGCAGTATTTT.

The chain uses TRBV11-3 and TRBJ2-2, with D possibly matching TRBD2 (7 bases). V was pared by 5 bases and J by 2 bases, with 12 bases between. The CDR3 consists of 15 residues. CDR1 is SGHNT and CDR2 is YENEEA in the germline V gene. The CDR3 coding sequence is TGTGCCAGCAGCCTCGGGGGGCTTAACACCGGGGAGCTGTTTTTT. It is translated as CASSLGGLNTGELFF.

The genes are TRBV10-2 and TRBJ1-2; 9 nucleotides agree with TRBD1. In germline, CDR1 is WSHSY, CDR2 SAAADI. CDR3 length: 14 amino acids. After removal of 6 bases from V and 2 bases from J, the junction contained 4 bases not matched to a gene. The chain's CDR3 is CASSATGGNYGYTF. The CDR3, as DNA: TGCGCCAGCAGCGCGACAGGGGGGAACTATGGCTACACCTTC.

The chain couples TRBV5-6 to TRBJ2-5; D is perhaps TRBD2 (5 bases). Trimming left V 0 bases short and J 3 bases short, with 12 bases between. There are 15 residues in the CDR3. Germline loops: CDR1 SGHDT, CDR2 YYEEEE. The DNA of the CDR3 is TGTGCCAGCAGCTTGGCCCGGGGTTTTGAAGAGACCCAGTACTTC. Translated: CASSLARGFEETQYF.

The chain recombines TRBV5-8 with TRBJ1-6; perhaps TRBD1 as D (5 bases). The V end lost 0 bases, the J end lost 3 bases, and 10 bases lay between the germline ends. From germline, CDR1 is SGHTS and CDR2 YDEGEE. This CDR3 is 16 amino acids long. CDR3 nucleotides: TGTGCCAGCAGCTTGGCCGGGGCGTTCTATAATTCACCCCTCCACTTT. The encoded protein is CASSLAGAFYNSPLHF.

The V gene is TRBV19, the J gene TRBJ1-3; D not resolved. With 8 bases removed from V and 0 bases from J, the gap between germline ends came to 14 bases. Germline V lookup: CDR1 LNHDA, CDR2 SQIVND (reference sequence). The length of the CDR3 is 15 residues. The CDR3 protein is CASRTAGGSGNTIYF. Written as DNA, the CDR3 is TGTGCCAGTCGCACTGCAGGAGGCTCTGGAAACACCATATATTTT. The variable domain in full, completed from reference TRBV19 and TRBJ1-3, reads DGGITQSPKYLFRKEGQNVTLSCEQNLNHDAMYWYRQDPGQGLRLIYYSQIVNDFQKGDIAEGYSVSREKKESFPLTVTSAQKNPTAFYLCASRTAGGSGNTIYFGEGSWLTVV.

This sequence joins TRBV5-1 and TRBJ1-5; D is unclear. Trimming took off 4 bases at V and 8 bases at J, with 13 bases between the two ends. The CDR3 has 13 amino acids. CDR1 and CDR2 (germline): SGHRS, YFSETQ. The CDR3 sequence is CASSKDGVEPQHF. Here the CDR3 DNA reads TGCGCCAGCAGCAAGGACGGCGTGGAGCCCCAGCATTTT.

The chain employs TRBV5-1 and TRBJ1-1, with 8 bases aligning to TRBD1. This CDR3 is 12 amino acids long. J was trimmed by 10 bases and V by 4 bases; bases with no gene match: 6. The V gene's germline CDR1 is SGHRS and CDR2 YFSETQ. This chain's CDR3 is CASSIGQGGAFF. The DNA for the CDR3 is TGCGCCAGCAGCATTGGACAGGGTGGAGCTTTCTTT.

The CDR3, as DNA: TGTGCCAGCAGCCCCAGTCTAGTATCTGGGGCCAACGTCCTGACTTTC. It encodes CASSPSLVSGANVLTF. V and J are TRBV9 and TRBJ2-6, with no clear D. Trimming took off 4 bases at V and 1 base at J, with 12 bases between the two ends. CDR3 length equals 16 residues. Germline V gene data show CDR1 as SGDLS and CDR2 as YYNGEE.

This chain joins TRBV11-3 and TRBJ2-3; D perhaps matches TRBD2 (6 bases). The CDR3 extends over 19 amino acids. Germline loops: CDR1 SGHNT, CDR2 YENEEA. Trimming cost V 5 bases and J 2 bases, with 26 bases left between them. CDR3 loop: CASSNPSVSIMANTDTQYF. In DNA, the CDR3 is TGTGCCAGCAGCAACCCTAGCGTCTCGATAATGGCTAACACAGATACGCAGTATTTT.